Listed here are 14 T cell receptor beta chains from one sample, sequenced in a study of chemoradiotherapy in HPV16-positive cancers. Clones were sequenced by immunoSEQ multiplex PCR, and TCRdb holds only the in-frame ones, with some missing. The table shows 9,500 to 15,000 clones, with 85% to 90% occurring only once. Source: blood, taken from a patient who underwent chemoradiotherapy. The receptor set was obtained from a human donor with HPV-associated anogenital cancer.

This chain uses TRBV18 with TRBJ1-2; D is possibly TRBD1 (6 bases). Germline values: CDR1 KGHSH, CDR2 LQKENI. This CDR3 is 18 amino acids long. The V and J ends lost 2 bases and 8 bases respectively, with 27 bases between them. CDR3 sequence: CASSPKARGGTGTRGYTF. CDR3 coding DNA: TGTGCCAGCTCACCAAAGGCACGGGGGGGAACAGGGACGAGAGGCTACACCTTC.

The chain uses TRBV27 and TRBJ1-5; possibly TRBD1 for D (6 bases). V gave up 3 bases and J gave up 2 bases, with 11 bases separating them. CDR1 is MNHEY, CDR2 SMNVEV, per germline (reference sequence). CDR3 length: 15 amino acids. For the CDR3, the DNA is TGTGCCAGCAGTTTGCAGGGGTTGGGCAATCAGCCCCAGCATTTT. This gives the protein CASSLQGLGNQPQHF.

The chain recombines TRBV2 with TRBJ1-6; D perhaps matches TRBD1 (5 bases). The CDR3 has 15 residues. V lost 6 bases and J lost 9, with 18 bases in between. The V gene's germline CDR1 is SNHLY and CDR2 FYNNEI. The CDR3, as DNA: TGTGCCAGCAGGCCCACCGGGACCCGGGGTTCACCCCTCCACTTT. This gives the protein CASRPTGTRGSPLHF.

This chain joins TRBV7-9 and TRBJ2-6; no reliable D call. The CDR3 has 14 amino acids. Trimming pared 5 bases from V and 1 base from J, leaving 6 bases between. Germline CDR1 reads SEHNR; CDR2 reads FQNEAQ (reference sequence). CDR3 protein: CASSPRSGANVLTF. CDR3 coding DNA: TGTGCCAGCAGCCCCCGGTCTGGGGCCAACGTCCTGACTTTC. The full variable domain, with the rest looked up from reference TRBV7-9 and TRBJ2-6, is DTGVSQNPRHKITKRGQNVTFRCDPISEHNRLYWYRQTLGQGPEFLTYFQNEAQLEKSRLLSDRFSAERPKGSFSTLEIQRTEQGDSAMYLCASSPRSGANVLTFGAGSRLTVL.

The V gene is TRBV15, the J gene TRBJ1-5, with 7 nucleotides matching TRBD1. J lost 6 bases, V lost 3 bases, and 8 bases had no gene match. CDR3 length equals 15 residues. From germline, CDR1 is LNHNV and CDR2 YYDKDF (reference sequence). The DNA of the CDR3 is TGTGCCACCAGCAGGACAGGGCTCGCCACTCAGCCCCAGCATTTT. Amino acid sequence: CATSRTGLATQPQHF.

The chain employs TRBV5-4 and TRBJ2-1; tentative D call: TRBD1 (6 bases). CDR3 size: 14 residues. The V gene's germline CDR1 is SGHNT and CDR2 YYREEE (reference sequence). Trimming took off 4 bases at V and 2 bases at J, with 10 bases between the two ends. The CDR3 here is CASSRTGPYNEQFF. CDR3 nucleotides: TGTGCCAGCAGCAGAACAGGGCCCTACAATGAGCAGTTCTTC. The full variable domain, completed using reference TRBV5-4 and TRBJ2-1, is ETGVTQSPTHLIKTRGQQVTLRCSSQSGHNTVSWYQQALGQGPQFIFQYYREEENGRGNFPPRFSGLQFPNYSSELNVNALELDDSALYLCASSRTGPYNEQFFGPGTRLTVL.

This chain uses TRBV7-9 with TRBJ2-1; tentative D call: TRBD2 (7 bases). Trimming shortened V by 7 bases and J by 4 bases, and 14 bases separated the two germline ends. The length of the CDR3 is 14 residues. CDR1 is SEHNR, CDR2 FQNEAQ, per germline (reference sequence). The CDR3 loop reads CASIGGGVYNEQFF. The CDR3 DNA follows: TGTGCCAGCATAGGGGGGGGCGTGTACAATGAGCAGTTCTTC.

The chain carries TRBV18 and TRBJ1-1; D is unresolved. Trimming stripped 6 bases from V and 5 bases from J, with 7 bases between. The CDR3 has 11 residues. Germline V gene sequence: CDR1 KGHSH, CDR2 LQKENI. The CDR3 loop reads CASSPGTEAFF. As DNA, the CDR3 is TGTGCCAGCTCCCCCGGGACTGAAGCTTTCTTT.

The chain is built from TRBV7-3 and TRBJ1-1; a possible D gene is TRBD1 (5 bases). Germline lookup yields CDR1 SGHTA and CDR2 FQGTGA. V shed 4 bases and J shed 4 bases, with 10 bases lying between them. The CDR3 length is 13 residues. The chain's CDR3 is CASSSAGGTEAFF. The CDR3 region has the DNA TGTGCCAGCAGCTCCGCGGGGGGCACTGAAGCTTTCTTT.

The chain links TRBV11-2 to TRBJ2-5; tentative D call: TRBD1 (6 bases). This CDR3 is 18 amino acids long. V lost 0 bases and J 3 bases, leaving 20 bases between the germline ends. The germline CDR1 and CDR2 sequences are SGHAT and FQNNGV. In DNA form, the CDR3 reads TGTGCCAGCAGCTTAGACGGTTTAGGTCAGGGGAGAGAAGAGACCCAGTACTTC. It specifies CASSLDGLGQGREETQYF.

The chain links TRBV9 to TRBJ1-1, with D possibly matching TRBD1 (6 bases). The V end lost 5 bases, the J end lost 3 bases, and 8 bases lay between the germline ends. CDR1 and CDR2 from the germline V gene are SGDLS and YYNGEE. CDR3 length: 12 residues. The CDR3 sequence is CASSTGYTEAFF. The CDR3 nucleotides read TGTGCCAGCAGTACAGGGTACACTGAAGCTTTCTTT.

This clone has a single count. The gene calls are TRBV7-9 and TRBJ1-4; the D is unclear. Germline V lookup: CDR1 SEHNR, CDR2 FQNEAQ (reference sequence). The length of the CDR3 is 15 residues. The V gene lost 5 bases and the J gene lost 2 bases, with 12 bases spanning the gap. The CDR3, as DNA: TGTGCCAGCAGCGCACCTAGGGTGACTAATGAAAAACTGTTTTTT. Protein: CASSAPRVTNEKLFF.

The chain carries TRBV27 and TRBJ2-5; TRBD1 matches 8 bases. Trimming cost V 4 bases and J 7 bases; bases outside gene matches: 8. CDR3 length: 14 residues. Looked up from germline, CDR1 is MNHEY and CDR2 is SMNVEV (reference sequence). The CDR3 DNA sequence: TGTGCCAGCAGTTCAACGACAGGGGTTGGGACCCAGTACTTC. It is translated as CASSSTTGVGTQYF.

The chain uses TRBV7-2 and TRBJ2-2, with D possibly matching TRBD1 (6 bases). V gave up 6 bases and J gave up 2 bases, with 13 bases separating them. The CDR3 is made up of 15 amino acids. CDR1 and CDR2 (germline): SGHTA, FQGNSA. CDR3 DNA sequence: TGTGCCAGCAGGGTGGGGGCCGGTAACACCGGGGAGCTGTTTTTT. Protein: CASRVGAGNTGELFF.